By share of the sample, the clone carrying this T cell receptor beta chain is medium-sized. Its antigen remains unidentified. This sample was taken from a study of T cell repertoires in aging, cancer and after chemotherapy. Study-level background: Donor ages fell into six groups from 30 or younger up to 70 or older.

TCR beta rearrangements were amplified from peripheral blood genomic DNA. Study-wide findings and caveats: Rebound thymic output was suggested by rising median generation probability during chemotherapy in each cancer cohort.

Rearranged V-D-J TRB sequences were amplified with a mixed TRB-A/B primer pool. Each CDR3 protein gets one entry after TCRdb re-called the multiplex PCR reads with MiXCR. The sample records about 5,600 distinct CDR3 sequences, 38% being singletons. Trimming removed 8 bases at V and 6 bases at J, with 13 bases between. Germline-derived CDR1 and CDR2 are MNHEY and SVGAGI. This CDR3 contains 12 residues. The chain employs TRBV6-5 and TRBJ1-2; D gene ambiguous. This clonotype originated in a human donor with a blood cancer. What was sequenced was blood. The CDR3 DNA sequence: TGTGCCAGCGGATTAAGTGGGCATGGCTACACCTTC. Residues: CASGLSGHGYTF.